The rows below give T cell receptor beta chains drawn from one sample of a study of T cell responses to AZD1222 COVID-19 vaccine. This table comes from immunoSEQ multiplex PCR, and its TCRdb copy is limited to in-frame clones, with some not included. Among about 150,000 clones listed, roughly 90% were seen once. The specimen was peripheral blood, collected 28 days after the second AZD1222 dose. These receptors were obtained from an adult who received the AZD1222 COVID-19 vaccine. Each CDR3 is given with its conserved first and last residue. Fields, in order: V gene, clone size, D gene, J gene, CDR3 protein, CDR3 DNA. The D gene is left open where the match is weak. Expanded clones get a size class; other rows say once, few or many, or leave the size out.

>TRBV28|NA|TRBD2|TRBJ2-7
CASKTLPGLAKYEQYF
TGTGCCAGCAAGACCTTACCGGGACTAGCTAAGTACGAGCAGTACTTC
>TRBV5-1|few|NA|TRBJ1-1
CASSTAQGRGTEAFF
TGCGCCAGCAGCACAGCACAGGGTCGGGGGACTGAAGCTTTCTTT
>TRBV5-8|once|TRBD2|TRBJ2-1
CASRTSGGNNEQFF
TGTGCCAGCAGAACTAGCGGGGGAAACAATGAGCAGTTCTTC
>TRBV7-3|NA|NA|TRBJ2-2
CASSLQRGVNTGELFF
TGTGCCAGCAGCTTACAAAGGGGAGTAAACACCGGGGAGCTGTTTTTT
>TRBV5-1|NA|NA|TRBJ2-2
CASSLGLGAVGELFF
TGCGCCAGCAGCTTGGGGCTGGGGGCAGTCGGGGAGCTGTTTTTT
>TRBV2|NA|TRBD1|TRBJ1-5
CASRGTGGGQPQHF
TGTGCCAGCAGGGGGACAGGGGGCGGGCAGCCCCAGCATTTT
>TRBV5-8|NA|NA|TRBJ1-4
CASSLGRRGGEKLFF
TGTGCCAGCAGTCTGGGGAGGCGGGGAGGAGAAAAACTGTTTTTT
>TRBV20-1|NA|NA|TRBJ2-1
CSAGEAHEQFF
TGCAGTGCTGGGGAGGCCCATGAGCAGTTCTTC
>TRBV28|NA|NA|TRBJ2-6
CASSSRTVGANVLTF
TGTGCCAGCAGTTCTCGGACAGTTGGGGCCAACGTCCTGACTTTC
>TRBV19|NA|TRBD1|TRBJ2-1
CASRGRQGRYNEQFF
TGTGCCAGTCGAGGCCGACAGGGAAGGTACAATGAGCAGTTCTTC
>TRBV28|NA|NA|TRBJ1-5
CASSLGGTDNQPQHF
TGTGCCAGCAGTTTGGGAGGGACGGATAATCAGCCCCAGCATTTT
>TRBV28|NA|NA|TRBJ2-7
CASSLTAPRYEQYF
TGTGCCAGCAGTTTGACAGCCCCCAGGTACGAGCAGTACTTC
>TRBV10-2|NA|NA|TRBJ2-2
CASSRARQNTGELFF
TGCGCCAGCAGTCGTGCCCGACAGAACACCGGGGAGCTGTTTTTT
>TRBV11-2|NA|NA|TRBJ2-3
CASSLTPLGADTQYF
TGTGCCAGCAGCTTAACCCCCCTGGGAGCAGATACGCAGTATTTT
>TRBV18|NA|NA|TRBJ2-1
CASSESKNNEQFF
TGTGCCAGCTCAGAATCAAAGAACAATGAGCAGTTCTTC
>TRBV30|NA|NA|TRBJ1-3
CAWSPGADGNTIYF
TGTGCCTGGAGTCCTGGGGCTGATGGAAACACCATATATTTT
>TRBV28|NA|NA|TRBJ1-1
CASSLPLGDTEAFF
TGTGCCAGCAGTTTGCCCCTTGGGGACACTGAAGCTTTCTTT
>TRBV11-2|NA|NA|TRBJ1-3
CASSSFPRGPAGNTIYF
TGTGCCAGCAGCTCTTTTCCGCGGGGCCCCGCTGGAAACACCATATATTTT
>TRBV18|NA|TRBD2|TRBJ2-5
CASSRTSGGASLQETQYF
TGTGCCAGCTCCAGGACTAGCGGGGGGGCGAGCCTCCAAGAGACCCAGTACTTC
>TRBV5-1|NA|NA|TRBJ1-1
CASSLAGNTEAFF
TGCGCCAGCAGCTTGGCAGGGAACACTGAAGCTTTCTTT
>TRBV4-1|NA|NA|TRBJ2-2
CASSPGLGRTGELFF
TGCGCCAGCAGCCCGGGACTGGGGCGGACCGGGGAGCTGTTTTTT
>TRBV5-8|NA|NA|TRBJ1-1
CASRTRGRNTEAFF
TGTGCCAGCAGAACACGGGGACGGAACACTGAAGCTTTCTTT
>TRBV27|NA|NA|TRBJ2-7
CASSLKVEQYF
TGTGCCAGCAGTTTGAAAGTAGAGCAGTACTTC
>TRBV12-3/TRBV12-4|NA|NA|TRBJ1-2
CASRRGYGYTF
TGTGCCAGCCGCCGGGGCTATGGCTACACCTTC
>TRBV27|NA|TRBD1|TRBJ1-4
CASSSLRTGNNEKLFF
TGTGCCAGCAGTTCCCTGAGGACAGGGAATAATGAAAAACTGTTTTTT
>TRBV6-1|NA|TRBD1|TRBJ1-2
CASSDRGRGYTF
TGTGCCAGCAGTGACAGGGGGCGCGGCTACACCTTC
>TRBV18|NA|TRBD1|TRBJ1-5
CASSRGTGHNQPQHF
TGTGCCAGCTCACGCGGGACAGGGCACAATCAGCCCCAGCATTTT
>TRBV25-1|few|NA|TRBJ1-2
CASTGFRGYTF
TGTGCCAGCACGGGGTTCCGGGGCTACACCTTC
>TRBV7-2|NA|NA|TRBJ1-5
CASSLGSGSGQPQHF
TGTGCCAGCAGCTTAGGATCGGGGAGTGGCCAGCCCCAGCATTTT
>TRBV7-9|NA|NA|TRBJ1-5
CASSSGVDQPQHF
TGTGCCAGCAGCTCCGGGGTTGACCAGCCCCAGCATTTT
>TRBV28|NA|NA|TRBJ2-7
CASRSPRSSYEQYF
TGTGCCAGCAGATCCCCTCGAAGCTCCTACGAGCAGTACTTC
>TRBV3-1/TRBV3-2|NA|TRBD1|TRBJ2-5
CASSQPGTGGRETQYF
TGTGCCAGCAGCCAACCCGGGACAGGGGGACGGGAGACCCAGTACTTC
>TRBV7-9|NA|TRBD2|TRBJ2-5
CASSKAGGLVGETQYF
TGTGCCAGCAGCAAAGCGGGGGGGCTTGTCGGAGAGACCCAGTACTTC
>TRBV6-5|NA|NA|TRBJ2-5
CASNDPGAVETQYF
TGTGCCAGCAACGACCCGGGGGCGGTGGAGACCCAGTACTTC
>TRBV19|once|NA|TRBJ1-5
CASSIGAGKQPQHF
TGTGCCAGTAGTATAGGAGCTGGGAAACAGCCCCAGCATTTT
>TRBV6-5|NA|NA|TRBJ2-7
CASSYSPGPAYEQYF
TGTGCCAGCAGTTACTCGCCGGGACCAGCCTACGAGCAGTACTTC
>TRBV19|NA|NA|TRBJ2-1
CASSIERHEQFF
TGTGCCAGTAGTATAGAACGCCATGAGCAGTTCTTC
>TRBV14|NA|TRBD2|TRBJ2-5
CASKGLAGQETQYF
TGTGCCAGCAAGGGACTAGCAGGGCAAGAGACCCAGTACTTC
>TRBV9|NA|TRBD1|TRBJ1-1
CASSVEDRGTMNTEAFF
TGTGCCAGCAGCGTAGAAGACAGGGGTACAATGAACACTGAAGCTTTCTTT
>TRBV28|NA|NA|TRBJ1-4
CASNVRGANEKLFF
TGTGCCAGCAATGTAAGGGGGGCTAATGAAAAACTGTTTTTT
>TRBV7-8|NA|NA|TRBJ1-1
CASSLERMNTEAFF
TGTGCCAGCAGCTTAGAACGGATGAACACTGAAGCTTTCTTT
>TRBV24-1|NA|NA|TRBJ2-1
CATSSMGVDEQFF
TGTGCCACCAGCTCTATGGGGGTCGATGAGCAGTTCTTC
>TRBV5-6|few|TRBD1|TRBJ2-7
CASSLGRDRAYEQYF
TGTGCCAGCAGCTTGGGGAGGGACAGGGCCTACGAGCAGTACTTC
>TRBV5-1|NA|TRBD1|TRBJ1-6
CASSGQEINSPLHF
TGCGCCAGCTCGGGACAGGAAATAAATTCACCCCTCCACTTT
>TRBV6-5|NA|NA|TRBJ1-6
CATNGLLSAVSPLHF
TGTGCCACTAACGGGCTACTTTCCGCAGTTTCACCCCTCCACTTT
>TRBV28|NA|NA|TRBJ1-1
CASSFTRIGEAFF
TGTGCCAGCAGTTTCACACGGATAGGTGAAGCTTTCTTT
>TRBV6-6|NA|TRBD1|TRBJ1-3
CATKQGPLPGNTIYF
TGTGCCACCAAACAGGGGCCCCTACCTGGAAACACCATATATTTT
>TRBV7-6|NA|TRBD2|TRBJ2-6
CASTESGGVGANVLTF
TGTGCCAGCACCGAAAGCGGGGGGGTTGGGGCCAACGTCCTGACTTTC